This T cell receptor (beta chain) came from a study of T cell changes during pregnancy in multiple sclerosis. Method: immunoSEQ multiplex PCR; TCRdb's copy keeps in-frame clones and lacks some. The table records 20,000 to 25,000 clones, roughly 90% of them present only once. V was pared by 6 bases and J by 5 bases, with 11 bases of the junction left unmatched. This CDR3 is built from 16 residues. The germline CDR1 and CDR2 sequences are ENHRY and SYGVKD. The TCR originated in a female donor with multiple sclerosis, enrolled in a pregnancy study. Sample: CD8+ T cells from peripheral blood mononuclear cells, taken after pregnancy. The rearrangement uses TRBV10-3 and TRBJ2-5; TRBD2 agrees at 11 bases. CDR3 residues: CAISGWVAGGRETQYF. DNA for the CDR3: TGTGCCATCAGCGGATGGGTAGCGGGGGGGCGGGAGACCCAGTACTTC.